This T cell receptor beta chain was found in a study of shared clonotypes between healthy human individuals. Free of recent acute infections or vaccinations, the donors were healthy HIV-negative adults. Findings and caveats of the study: Sharing of clonotypes among donors was expected to vary with sequencing depth.

Methods used by the authors: ImmunoSEQ yielded junction-only sequences lacking quality scores, so filtering differed. Assay used: immunoSEQ multiplex PCR; TCRdb lists only in-frame clones, some missing. V and J calls and clone size follow that table, whereas D and trimming were derived from the DNA. The table has about 2.4 million clones, 93% seen once. Looked up from germline, CDR1 is LNHDA and CDR2 is SQIVND (reference sequence). CDR3 length equals 14 residues. The germline V and J ends were trimmed by 4 bases and 5 bases, with 11 bases remaining between them. On this clone itself: Its antigen remains unidentified.

This clonotype was obtained from a man aged 18 to 30 in good health. Some clones in this sample may be carry-over from other donors' samples. Specimen: naive CD4+ T cells from PBMCs. Subset: CD45RA+ positively selected. The chain combines TRBV19 with TRBJ1-4, with D unresolved. CDR3 loop: CASSTPRKNEKLFF. CDR3 nucleotide sequence: TGTGCCAGTAGTACCCCCCGCAAGAATGAAAAACTGTTTTTT.